The next 22 T cell receptor beta chains were all read from a single sample in a study of somatic mutations in cytotoxic T cells in rheumatoid arthritis (dated by TCRdb to 2016 to 2017). The library was generated by the immunoSEQ multiplex PCR assay. In its TCRdb copy, this immuneACCESS table keeps in-frame sequences only and misses some clones. Where compared with another copy, unresolved V genes explain less than half of these, and the others have no known cause. The sample profile shows approximately 2,600 clones; roughly 80% of them were found once. Approximately 50% of the sample is held by the ten biggest clonotypes. Sequencing was performed on CD8+ T cells sorted from blood. These receptor sequences come from a man in his fifties or sixties with rheumatoid arthritis.

The chain uses TRBV4-3 and TRBJ2-3; D perhaps matches TRBD2 (6 bases). Per the germline V gene, CDR1 is LGHNA and CDR2 is YSLEER. V gave up 1 base and J gave up 7 bases, with 12 bases separating them. CDR3 length: 14 amino acids. The CDR3 DNA reads as TGCGCCAGCAGCCAAGGGGACTCTGGGTATACGCAGTATTTT. Amino acid sequence: CASSQGDSGYTQYF.

The chain carries TRBV4-3 and TRBJ2-7; the D is unclear. CDR3 length: 15 amino acids. V lost 0 bases to trimming and J lost 2 bases, with 11 bases between them. In germline, CDR1 is LGHNA, CDR2 YSLEER. The CDR3 reads CASSQDITDTYEQYF. In DNA, the CDR3 is TGCGCCAGCAGCCAAGATATAACTGATACCTACGAGCAGTACTTC.

V is TRBV11-2 and J is TRBJ2-7, with TRBD1 identical over 7 bases. Germline-derived CDR1 and CDR2 are SGHAT and FQNNGV. The CDR3 is 14 residues long. V was pared by 5 bases and J by 1 base, with 5 bases of the junction left unmatched. The DNA of the CDR3 is TGTGCCAGCAGCAAAGGGACAGATTCCTACGAGCAGTACTTC. Protein product: CASSKGTDSYEQYF.

A few counts support this clone. The J gene is TRBJ1-2, the V gene TRBV19, with TRBD1 as a possible D gene (5 bases). The CDR3 totals 13 residues. Per germline, CDR1 LNHDA and CDR2 SQIVND (reference sequence). Trimming took off 1 base at V and 6 bases at J, with 9 bases between the two ends. CDR3 loop: CASSIVREDGYTF. The CDR3 coding sequence is TGTGCCAGTAGTATAGTCAGGGAGGATGGCTACACCTTC. Drawing the rest from reference TRBV19 and TRBJ1-2, the complete variable domain is DGGITQSPKYLFRKEGQNVTLSCEQNLNHDAMYWYRQDPGQGLRLIYYSQIVNDFQKGDIAEGYSVSREKKESFPLTVTSAQKNPTAFYLCASSIVREDGYTFGSGTRLTVV.

This clone was seen just once. V usage is TRBV27 and J usage is TRBJ1-5; 10 bases map to TRBD1. The J segment lost 2 bases and the V segment lost 6 bases, leaving 4 bases of the junction unmatched. The germline CDR1 and CDR2 sequences are MNHEY and SMNVEV (reference sequence). The CDR3 runs 15 residues. The chain's CDR3 is CASSWTGGGNQPQHF. DNA of the CDR3: TGTGCCAGCAGCTGGACAGGGGGTGGCAATCAGCCCCAGCATTTT.

The genes are TRBV4-3 and TRBJ1-5, with D unclear. This CDR3 is 14 amino acids long. CDR1 is LGHNA, CDR2 YSLEER, per germline. Trimming stripped 0 bases from V and 4 bases from J, with 7 bases between. Here the CDR3 reads CASSQEYRNQPQHF. DNA of the CDR3: TGCGCCAGCAGCCAAGAGTACAGAAATCAGCCCCAGCATTTT.

The J gene is TRBJ2-3, the V gene TRBV19; D gene uncertain. This CDR3 is built from 14 residues. V was trimmed by 5 bases and J by 1 base, leaving 10 bases between them. Germline V gives CDR1 LNHDA, CDR2 SQIVND (reference sequence). CDR3 amino acids: CASSELTRTDTQYF. CDR3 nucleotides: TGTGCCAGTAGTGAACTCACCCGCACAGATACGCAGTATTTT.

Comments on this clone: An end of the junction differs from the germline gene, which may be a read error. The rearrangement uses TRBV4-1 and TRBJ1-6; 9 bases line up with TRBD1. The CDR3 covers 15 residues. In germline, CDR1 is MGHRA, CDR2 YSYEKL. The CDR3 DNA is TGCGCCAGCAGCCAAGATGGGACAGGGAATTCCCCCCTCCACTTT. Amino acid sequence: CASSQDGTGNSPLHF.

The chain employs TRBV7-2 and TRBJ2-7; 9 bases map to TRBD1. Germline V gives CDR1 SGHTA, CDR2 FQGNSA. The CDR3 spans 14 residues. V gave up 6 bases and J gave up 6 bases; unmatched junction bases: 9. The chain's CDR3 is CASRSPGQGGEQYF. Here the CDR3 DNA reads TGTGCCAGCAGGTCACCGGGACAGGGAGGCGAGCAGTACTTC.

This chain links TRBV27 with TRBJ2-7; perhaps TRBD2 as D (5 bases). Trimming took 5 bases from V and 3 from J, leaving 11 bases between them. The germline CDR1 and CDR2 sequences are MNHEY and SMNVEV (reference sequence). The CDR3 extends over 13 amino acids. The CDR3 protein is CASSPMGSYEQYF. CDR3 nucleotides: TGTGCCAGCAGTCCGATGGGGAGCTACGAGCAGTACTTC.

This chain joins TRBV11-2 and TRBJ2-7, with 7 bases fitting TRBD1. This CDR3 has 13 amino acids. The germline V gene encodes CDR1 SGHAT and CDR2 FQNNGV. J was trimmed by 3 bases and V by 4 bases; bases with no gene match: 3. DNA for the CDR3: TGTGCCAGCAGCTCCAGGGGGAACTACGAGCAGTACTTC. Translating gives CASSSRGNYEQYF.

In this sample, this clone turned up a few times. The chain carries TRBV5-8 and TRBJ2-7; TRBD2 matches 11 bases. J lost 3 bases, V lost 4 bases, and 6 bases had no gene match. CDR1 SGHTS and CDR2 YDEGEE come from the germline V gene. This CDR3 is 15 amino acids long. The CDR3 nucleotides are TGTGCCAGCAGCGGACCTAGCGGGGGGCTCTACGAGCAGTACTTC. Translating gives CASSGPSGGLYEQYF.

The V call is TRBV4-1, the J call TRBJ2-7; maybe TRBD1 (5 bases). CDR1 and CDR2 (germline): MGHRA, YSYEKL. Between the trimmed V and J ends, which lost 0 bases and 3 bases, there was a span of 9 bases. CDR3 length equals 14 residues. This CDR3 is CASSQEWTNYEQYF. In nucleotides, the CDR3 is TGCGCCAGCAGCCAAGAGTGGACAAACTACGAGCAGTACTTC.

This clone was detected only a few times. V usage is TRBV13 and J usage is TRBJ2-2, with a weak D call TRBD2 (6 bases). CDR3 length: 15 amino acids. Per the germline V gene, CDR1 is PRHDT and CDR2 is FYEKMQ (reference sequence). V was pared by 5 bases and J by 5 bases, with 15 bases between. The CDR3 DNA reads as TGTGCCAGCAGCCTTCCGGGGGTGAGGACCGGGGAGCTGTTTTTT. It specifies CASSLPGVRTGELFF.

The rearrangement links TRBV28 to TRBJ2-5; TRBD1 aligns across 9 bases. V was clipped by 6 bases and J by 2 bases; unmatched bases: 13. This CDR3 is 17 amino acids long. The germline CDR1 and CDR2 sequences are MDHEN and SYDVKM. CDR3 bases: TGTGCCAGCAGGCCCGGGACAGGGATGCTGGGTCAAGAGACCCAGTACTTC. Translation: CASRPGTGMLGQETQYF.

This clone was observed a few times. It differs at one base from a far larger clone, so likely a read error. The same CDR3 also results from other DNA sequences found in this sample. V and J are TRBV28 and TRBJ2-3, with 10 bases that match TRBD2. Per germline, CDR1 MDHEN and CDR2 SYDVKM. The CDR3 totals 18 residues. The CDR3 sequence: CASSFPTSGYDSTDTQYF. CDR3 sequence (DNA): TGTGCGAGCAGTTTCCCGACTAGCGGGTACGATAGCACAGATACGCAGTATTTT.

The chain is built from TRBV28 and TRBJ2-5; 9 bases are a match to TRBD1. The CDR3 is 16 residues long. The V and J ends lost 1 base and 0 bases, in that order; junction bases with no gene match: 3. From germline, CDR1 is MDHEN and CDR2 SYDVKM. This CDR3 is CASSLSGTGYQETQYF. The CDR3 DNA sequence: TGTGCCAGCAGTTTATCCGGGACAGGGTACCAAGAGACCCAGTACTTC.

In its sample, this clone was seen once. This chain links TRBV11-3 with TRBJ2-2; D is perhaps TRBD2 (6 bases). Trimming removed 8 bases from V and 3 bases from J, with 7 bases in between. The CDR3 runs 12 residues. From germline, CDR1 is SGHNT and CDR2 YENEEA. This chain's CDR3 is CASRGYTGELFF. CDR3 DNA: TGTGCCAGCCGGGGGTACACCGGGGAGCTGTTTTTT.

There are a few counts of this clone. The chain recombines TRBV28 with TRBJ1-5; D remains unclear. This CDR3 contains 15 residues. Germline V CDR1 and CDR2: MDHEN, SYDVKM. V lost 3 bases to trimming and J lost 4 bases, with 13 bases between them. Here the CDR3 DNA reads TGTGCCAGCAGTTTGAGAGGGTGGGGAAATCAGCCCCAGCATTTT. It yields the protein CASSLRGWGNQPQHF. The full variable domain, rest sourced from reference TRBV28 and TRBJ1-5, is DVKVTQSSRYLVKRTGEKVFLECVQDMDHENMFWYRQDPGLGLRLIYFSYDVKMKEKGDIPEGYSVSREKKERFSLILESASTNQTSMYLCASSLRGWGNQPQHFGDGTRLSIL.

The rearrangement links TRBV7-9 to TRBJ2-5, with D perhaps TRBD1 (6 bases). Germline V gene lookup returns CDR1 SEHNR and CDR2 FQNEAQ (reference sequence). The CDR3 sequence is 16 residues long. V was clipped by 1 base and J by 3 bases, with 15 bases between them. CDR3: CASSLVGRGDKETQYF. CDR3 in DNA: TGTGCCAGCAGCTTAGTAGGCAGGGGCGACAAAGAGACCCAGTACTTC.

This clone was detected only a few times. The chain couples TRBV6-1 to TRBJ1-2, with TRBD1 as a possible D gene (6 bases). CDR3 length equals 13 residues. In germline, CDR1 is MNHNS, CDR2 SASEGT. V lost 6 bases and J 3 bases, leaving 11 bases between the germline ends. CDR3 sequence: CASREYRDYGYTF. The CDR3 DNA reads TGTGCCAGCAGAGAGTACAGGGACTATGGCTACACCTTC.

The rearrangement uses TRBV19 and TRBJ2-1, with 10 bases identical to TRBD2. The CDR3 runs to 15 residues. V lost 5 bases to trimming and J lost 8 bases; unmatched junction nucleotides: 9. CDR1 is LNHDA and CDR2 is SQIVND in the germline V gene (reference sequence). The CDR3 here is CASSPLAGAPDEQFF. CDR3 sequence (DNA): TGTGCCAGTAGTCCGCTAGCGGGAGCTCCCGATGAGCAGTTCTTC.